This T cell receptor beta chain is from a study of neurological immune-mediated disorders. This clonotype is deemed medium-sized. Its target is not known. The CDR3 totals 16 residues. V lost 1 base and J lost 6; bases outside the gene matches: 10. In germline, CDR1 is LNHNV, CDR2 YYDKDF (reference sequence). The authors made cDNA by 5'RACE with 10-nucleotide random UMIs. In TCRdb, the 5' RACE reads were re-called with MiXCR into one record per CDR3 protein. The sample lists about 49,000 distinct CDR3 sequences, roughly 14% occurring once. General study points: CDR3 amino acid sequences found in expanded clones were never shared across subjects, suggesting private repertoires in all groups. TCR clonal expansion peaked in HTLV-1-associated myelopathy patients and was lowest in multiple sclerosis patients.

Time point specified: longitudinal time-point 2. This chain links TRBV15 with TRBJ2-7, with 9 bases aligning to TRBD1. This clonotype was sampled from a male donor with HTLV-1-associated myelopathy (HAM/TSP). Sequenced material: PBMCs. For the CDR3, the DNA is TGTGCCACCAGCAGAGTCACATCCGGGACAGGGCTCGAGCAGTACTTC. It translates to CATSRVTSGTGLEQYF.